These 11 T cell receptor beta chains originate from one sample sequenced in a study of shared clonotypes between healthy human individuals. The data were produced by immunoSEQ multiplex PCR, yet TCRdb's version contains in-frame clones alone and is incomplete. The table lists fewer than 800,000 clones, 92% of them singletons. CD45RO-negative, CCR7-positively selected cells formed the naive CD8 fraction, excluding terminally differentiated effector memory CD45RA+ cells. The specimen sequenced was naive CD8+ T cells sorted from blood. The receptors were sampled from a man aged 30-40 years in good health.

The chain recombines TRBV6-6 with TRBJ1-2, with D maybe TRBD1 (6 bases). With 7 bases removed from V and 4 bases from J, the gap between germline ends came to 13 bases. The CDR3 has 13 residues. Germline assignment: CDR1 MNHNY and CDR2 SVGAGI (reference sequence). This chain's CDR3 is CASIPRGPYGYTF. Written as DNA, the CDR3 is TGTGCCAGCATTCCCCGGGGGCCCTATGGCTACACCTTC.

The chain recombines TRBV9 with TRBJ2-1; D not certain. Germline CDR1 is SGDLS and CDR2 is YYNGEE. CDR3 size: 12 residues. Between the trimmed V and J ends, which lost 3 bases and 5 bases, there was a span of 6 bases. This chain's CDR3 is CASSAWDNEQFF. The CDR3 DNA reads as TGTGCCAGCAGCGCATGGGACAATGAGCAGTTCTTC. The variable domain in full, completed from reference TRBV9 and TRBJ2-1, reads DSGVTQTPKHLITATGQRVTLRCSPRSGDLSVYWYQQSLDQGLQFLIQYYNGEERAKGNILERFSAQQFPDLHSELNLSSLELGDSALYFCASSAWDNEQFFGPGTRLTVL.

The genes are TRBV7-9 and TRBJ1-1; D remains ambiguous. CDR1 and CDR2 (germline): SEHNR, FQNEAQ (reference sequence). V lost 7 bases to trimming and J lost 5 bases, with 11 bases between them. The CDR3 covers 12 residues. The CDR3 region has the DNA TGTGCCAGCACCATCCTCCTTACTGAAGCTTTCTTT. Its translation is CASTILLTEAFF.

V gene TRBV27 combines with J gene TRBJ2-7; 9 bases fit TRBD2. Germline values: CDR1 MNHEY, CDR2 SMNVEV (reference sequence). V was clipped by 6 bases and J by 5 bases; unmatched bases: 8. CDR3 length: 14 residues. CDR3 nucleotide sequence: TGTGCCAGCAGATCTGGGACTAGCTGGAACGAGCAGTACTTC. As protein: CASRSGTSWNEQYF.

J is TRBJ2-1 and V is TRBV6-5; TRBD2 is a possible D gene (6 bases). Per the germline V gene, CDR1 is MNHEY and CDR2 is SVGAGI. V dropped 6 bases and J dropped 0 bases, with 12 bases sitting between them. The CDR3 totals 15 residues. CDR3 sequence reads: CASSPGLTSYNEQFF. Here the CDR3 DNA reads TGTGCCAGCAGCCCGGGACTCACCTCCTACAATGAGCAGTTCTTC.

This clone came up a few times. This CDR3 is CASSQESVGTGNQPQHF. The CDR3 DNA is TGCGCCAGCAGCCAAGAGTCGGTCGGGACAGGTAATCAGCCCCAGCATTTT. The gene calls are TRBV4-1 and TRBJ1-5; 8 bases fit TRBD1. Germline values: CDR1 MGHRA, CDR2 YSYEKL. The CDR3 contains 17 residues. V trimming: 0 bases; J trimming: 4 bases; junction bases outside the gene matches: 8.

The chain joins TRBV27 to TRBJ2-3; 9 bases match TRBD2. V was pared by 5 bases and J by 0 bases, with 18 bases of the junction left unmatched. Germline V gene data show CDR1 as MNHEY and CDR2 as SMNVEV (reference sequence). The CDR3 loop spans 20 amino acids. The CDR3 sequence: CASSLYPWSGRPRSTDTQYF. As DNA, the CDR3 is TGTGCCAGCAGTCTATACCCGTGGAGCGGGAGGCCCCGTAGCACAGATACGCAGTATTTT.

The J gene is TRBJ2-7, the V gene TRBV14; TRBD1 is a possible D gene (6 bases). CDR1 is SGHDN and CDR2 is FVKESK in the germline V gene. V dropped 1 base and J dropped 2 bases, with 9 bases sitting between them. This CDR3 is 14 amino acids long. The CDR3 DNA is TGTGCCAGCAGCCAAGGGACAGTCACCTACGAGCAGTACTTC. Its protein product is CASSQGTVTYEQYF.

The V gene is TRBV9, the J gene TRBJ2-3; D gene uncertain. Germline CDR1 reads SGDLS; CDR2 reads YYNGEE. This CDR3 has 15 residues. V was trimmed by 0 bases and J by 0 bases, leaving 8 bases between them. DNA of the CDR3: TGTGCCAGCAGCGTAGATCCGAGTAGCACAGATACGCAGTATTTT. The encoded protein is CASSVDPSSTDTQYF.

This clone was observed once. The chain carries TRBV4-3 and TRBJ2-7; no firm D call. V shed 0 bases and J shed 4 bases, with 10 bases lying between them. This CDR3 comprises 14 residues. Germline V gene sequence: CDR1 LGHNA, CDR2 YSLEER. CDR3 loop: CASSQEVEQYEQYF. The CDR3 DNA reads TGCGCCAGCAGCCAAGAAGTGGAGCAGTACGAGCAGTACTTC.

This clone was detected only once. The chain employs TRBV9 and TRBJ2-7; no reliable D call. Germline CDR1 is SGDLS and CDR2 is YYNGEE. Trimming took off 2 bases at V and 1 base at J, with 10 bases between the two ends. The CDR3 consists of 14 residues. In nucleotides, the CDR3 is TGTGCCAGCAGCGTCAGAGTGTCGTCCTACGAGCAGTACTTC. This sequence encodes CASSVRVSSYEQYF.